Sequencing of this TCR beta chain was carried out in a study of shared clonotypes between healthy human individuals. Whole-study results and caveats: Despite large depth, sorted-subset datasets appeared incompletely sequenced. Non-shared clonotypes were found to have lower generation probabilities than the clonotypes that were shared by all four of the sorted-subset donors.

Splitting of CD4+ cells produced CD45RA+ naive and CD45RA-negative memory subsets. In regard to this clone: Its antigen is currently unknown.

V was clipped by 4 bases and J by 7 bases; unmatched bases: 7. CDR1 and CDR2 from the germline V gene are MNHEY and SMNVEV (reference sequence). The CDR3 consists of 15 residues. The deep-level immunoSEQ assay was used. The protocol was immunoSEQ multiplex PCR, while the TCRdb copy is restricted to in-frame clones and leaves out a portion. The data contain some 1.5 million clones, roughly 97% of them singletons. The gene calls are TRBV27 and TRBJ2-7, with TRBD2 matching over 13 bases. Input material: naive CD4+ T cells sorted from blood. The subset denotes: CD45RA+ positively selected. The receptor's source is a man between 25 and 39 years old in good health. CDR3 residues: CASSYTPGLAGEQYF. CDR3 DNA sequence: TGTGCCAGCAGTTACACCCCGGGACTAGCGGGGGAGCAGTACTTC.